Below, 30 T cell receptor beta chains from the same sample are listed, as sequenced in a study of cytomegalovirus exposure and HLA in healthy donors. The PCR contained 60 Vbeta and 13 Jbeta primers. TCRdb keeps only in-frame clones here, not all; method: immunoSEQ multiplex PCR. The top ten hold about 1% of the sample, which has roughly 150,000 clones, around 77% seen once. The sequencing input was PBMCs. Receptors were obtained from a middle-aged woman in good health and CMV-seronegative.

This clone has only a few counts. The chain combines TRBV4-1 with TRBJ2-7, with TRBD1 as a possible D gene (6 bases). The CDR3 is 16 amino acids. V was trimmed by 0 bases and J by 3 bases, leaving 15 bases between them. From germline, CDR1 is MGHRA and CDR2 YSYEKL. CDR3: CASSQEGANGIYEQYF. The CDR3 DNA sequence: TGCGCCAGCAGCCAAGAGGGGGCTAATGGAATCTACGAGCAGTACTTC.

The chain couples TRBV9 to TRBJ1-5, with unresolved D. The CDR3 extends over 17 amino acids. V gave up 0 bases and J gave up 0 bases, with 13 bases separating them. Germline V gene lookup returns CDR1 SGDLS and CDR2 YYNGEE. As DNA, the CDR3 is TGTGCCAGCAGCGTAGTTATGGTCCAGATTAGCAATCAGCCCCAGCATTTT. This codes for CASSVVMVQISNQPQHF.

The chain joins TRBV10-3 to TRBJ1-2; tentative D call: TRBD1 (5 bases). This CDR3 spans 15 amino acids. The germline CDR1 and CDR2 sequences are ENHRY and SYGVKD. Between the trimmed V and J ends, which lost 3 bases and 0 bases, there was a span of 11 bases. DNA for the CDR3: TGTGCCATCAGTGACACCCAGGGAACTAACTATGGCTACACCTTC. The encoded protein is CAISDTQGTNYGYTF.

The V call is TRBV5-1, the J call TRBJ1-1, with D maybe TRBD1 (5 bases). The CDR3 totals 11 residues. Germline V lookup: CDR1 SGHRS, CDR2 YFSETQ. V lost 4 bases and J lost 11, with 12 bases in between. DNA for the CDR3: TGCGCCAGCAGCGACATAGGGGTGGCTTTCTTT. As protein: CASSDIGVAFF.

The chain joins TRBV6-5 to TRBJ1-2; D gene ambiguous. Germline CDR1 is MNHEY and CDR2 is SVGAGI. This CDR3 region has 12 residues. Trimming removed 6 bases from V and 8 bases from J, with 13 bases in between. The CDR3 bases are TGTGCCAGCAGCCGACAAGGGAGCGGCTACACCTTC. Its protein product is CASSRQGSGYTF.

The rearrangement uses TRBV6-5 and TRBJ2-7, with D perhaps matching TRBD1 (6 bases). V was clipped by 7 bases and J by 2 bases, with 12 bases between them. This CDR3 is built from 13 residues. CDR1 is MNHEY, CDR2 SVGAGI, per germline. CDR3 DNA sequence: TGTGCCAGCAAAAGGGGGAACGCCTACGAGCAGTACTTC. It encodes CASKRGNAYEQYF.

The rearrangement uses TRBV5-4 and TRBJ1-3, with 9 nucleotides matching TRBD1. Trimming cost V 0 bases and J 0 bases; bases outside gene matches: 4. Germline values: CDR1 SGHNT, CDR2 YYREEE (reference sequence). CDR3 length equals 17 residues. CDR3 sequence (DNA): TGTGCCAGCAGCTTGGGGGGGACAGGGAACTCTGGAAACACCATATATTTT. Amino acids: CASSLGGTGNSGNTIYF.

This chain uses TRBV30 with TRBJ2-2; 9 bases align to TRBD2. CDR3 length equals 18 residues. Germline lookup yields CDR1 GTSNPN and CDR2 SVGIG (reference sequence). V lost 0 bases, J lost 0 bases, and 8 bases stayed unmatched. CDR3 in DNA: TGTGCCTGGAGTGTACGGGGTAGCGGGGGAACGAACACCGGGGAGCTGTTTTTT. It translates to CAWSVRGSGGTNTGELFF.

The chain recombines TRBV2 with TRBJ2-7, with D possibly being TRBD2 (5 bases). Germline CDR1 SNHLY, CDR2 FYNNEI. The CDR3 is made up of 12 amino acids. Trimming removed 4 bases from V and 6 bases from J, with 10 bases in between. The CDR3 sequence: CASSGSGGEQYF. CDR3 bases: TGTGCCAGCAGTGGATCCGGAGGCGAGCAGTACTTC. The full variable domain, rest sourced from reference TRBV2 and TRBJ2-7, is EPEVTQTPSHQVTQMGQEVILRCVPISNHLYFYWYRQILGQKVEFLVSFYNNEISEKSEIFDDQFSVERPDGSNFTLKIRSTKLEDSAMYFCASSGSGGEQYFGPGTRLTVT.

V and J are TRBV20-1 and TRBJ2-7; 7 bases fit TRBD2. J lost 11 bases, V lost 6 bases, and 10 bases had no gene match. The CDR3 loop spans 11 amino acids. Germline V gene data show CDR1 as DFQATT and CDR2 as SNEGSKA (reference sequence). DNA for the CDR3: TGCAGTGCACCTAGCGGCTGGGTAGAGTACTTC. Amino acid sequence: CSAPSGWVEYF.

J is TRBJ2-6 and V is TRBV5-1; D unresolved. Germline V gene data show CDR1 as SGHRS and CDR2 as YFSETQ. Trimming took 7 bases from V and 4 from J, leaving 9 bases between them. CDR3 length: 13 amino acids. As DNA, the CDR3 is TGCGCCAGCGCCTTCGAGGGGGCCAACGTCCTGACTTTC. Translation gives CASAFEGANVLTF.

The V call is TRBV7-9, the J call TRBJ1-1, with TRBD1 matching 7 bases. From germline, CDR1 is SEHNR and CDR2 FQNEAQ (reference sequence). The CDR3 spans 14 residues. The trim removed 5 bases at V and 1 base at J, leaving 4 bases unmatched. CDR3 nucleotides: TGTGCCAGCAGCCAGGGGACAGAGAACACTGAAGCTTTCTTT. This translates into CASSQGTENTEAFF.

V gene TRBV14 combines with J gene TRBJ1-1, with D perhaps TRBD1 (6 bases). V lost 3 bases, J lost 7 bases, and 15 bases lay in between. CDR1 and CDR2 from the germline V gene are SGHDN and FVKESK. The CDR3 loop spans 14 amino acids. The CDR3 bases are TGTGCCAGCAGCCACCTAGACAGGAACCGTGAAGCTTTCTTT. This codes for CASSHLDRNREAFF.

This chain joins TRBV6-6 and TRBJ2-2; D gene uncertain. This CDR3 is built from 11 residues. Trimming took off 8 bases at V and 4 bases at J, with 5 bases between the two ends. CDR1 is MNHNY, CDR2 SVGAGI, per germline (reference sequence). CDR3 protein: CASESTGELFF. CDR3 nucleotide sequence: TGTGCCAGCGAGTCCACCGGGGAGCTGTTTTTT.

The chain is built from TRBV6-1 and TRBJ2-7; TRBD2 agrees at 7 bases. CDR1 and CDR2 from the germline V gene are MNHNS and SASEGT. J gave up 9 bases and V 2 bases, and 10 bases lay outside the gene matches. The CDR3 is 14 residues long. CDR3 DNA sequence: TGTGCCAGCAGTGAAATTGGGACCCCGGGGGGGCAGTACTTC. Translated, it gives CASSEIGTPGGQYF.

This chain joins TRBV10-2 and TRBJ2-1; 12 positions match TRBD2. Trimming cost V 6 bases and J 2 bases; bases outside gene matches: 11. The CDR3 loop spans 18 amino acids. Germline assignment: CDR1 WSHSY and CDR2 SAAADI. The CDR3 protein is CASSLGWTSGNPYNEQFF. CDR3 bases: TGCGCCAGCAGCCTAGGGTGGACTAGCGGGAACCCCTACAATGAGCAGTTCTTC.

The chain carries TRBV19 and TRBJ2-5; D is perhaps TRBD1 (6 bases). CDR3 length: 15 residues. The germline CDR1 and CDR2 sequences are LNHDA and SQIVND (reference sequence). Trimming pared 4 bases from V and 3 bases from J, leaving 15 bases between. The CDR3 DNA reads TGTGCCAGTAGTAAGTCGGGGACACAGAAAGAGACCCAGTACTTC. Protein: CASSKSGTQKETQYF.

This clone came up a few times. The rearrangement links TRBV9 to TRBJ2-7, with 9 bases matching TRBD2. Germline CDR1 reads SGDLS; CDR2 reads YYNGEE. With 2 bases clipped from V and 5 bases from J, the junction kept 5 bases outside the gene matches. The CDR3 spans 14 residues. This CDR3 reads CASSVWREGDEQYF. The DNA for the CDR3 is TGTGCCAGCAGCGTTTGGCGGGAGGGCGACGAGCAGTACTTC.

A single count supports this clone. CDR3 sequence (DNA): TGCAGCGTTGAAGATGCAGGGCCCAGGGCGGGCTACACCTTC. This translates into CSVEDAGPRAGYTF. The rearrangement links TRBV29-1 to TRBJ1-2, with D possibly being TRBD1 (5 bases). The V gene's germline CDR1 is SQVTM and CDR2 ANQGSEA. The V end lost 0 bases, the J end lost 8 bases, and 16 bases lay between the germline ends. CDR3 length equals 14 residues. The variable domain in full, completed from reference TRBV29-1 and TRBJ1-2, reads SAVISQKPSRDICQRGTSLTIQCQVDSQVTMMFWYRQQPGQSLTLIATANQGSEATYESGFVIDKFPISRPNLTFSTLTVSNMSPEDSSIYLCSVEDAGPRAGYTFGSGTRLTVV.

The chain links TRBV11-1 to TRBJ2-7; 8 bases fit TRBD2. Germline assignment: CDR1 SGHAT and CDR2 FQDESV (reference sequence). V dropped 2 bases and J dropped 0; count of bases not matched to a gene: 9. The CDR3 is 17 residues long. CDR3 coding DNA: TGTGCCAGCAGCTTAAGTGGAGCGGGAGAGGTCTCCTACGAGCAGTACTTC. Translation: CASSLSGAGEVSYEQYF.

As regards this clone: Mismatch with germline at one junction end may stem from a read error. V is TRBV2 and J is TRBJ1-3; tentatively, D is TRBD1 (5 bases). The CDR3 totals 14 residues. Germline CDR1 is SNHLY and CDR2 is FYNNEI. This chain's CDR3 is CASSERRDGYTIYF. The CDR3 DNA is TGTGCCAGCAGTGAACGCAGGGATGGATACACCATATATTTT.

The CDR3 sequence is CASSSQLGWPQHF. DNA for the CDR3: TGTGCCAGCAGTTCCCAGCTAGGTTGGCCCCAGCATTTT. V gene TRBV28 combines with J gene TRBJ1-5; D unclear. The CDR3 spans 13 residues. Germline V gene data show CDR1 as MDHEN and CDR2 as SYDVKM. The germline V and J ends were trimmed by 4 bases and 9 bases, with 13 bases remaining between them.

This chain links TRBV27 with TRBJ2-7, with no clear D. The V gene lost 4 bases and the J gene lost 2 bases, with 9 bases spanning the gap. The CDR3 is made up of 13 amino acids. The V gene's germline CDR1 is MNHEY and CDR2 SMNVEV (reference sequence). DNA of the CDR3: TGTGCCAGCAGTTCCGAGACAACCTACGAGCAGTACTTC. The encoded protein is CASSSETTYEQYF.

The DNA for the CDR3 is TGTGCCAGCAGTTACGGGAGCGGCTCCACAGATACGCAGTATTTT. Residues: CASSYGSGSTDTQYF. The rearrangement uses TRBV6-5 and TRBJ2-3, with a possible D match to TRBD2 (5 bases). From germline, CDR1 is MNHEY and CDR2 SVGAGI. The length of the CDR3 is 15 residues. Trimming took off 2 bases at V and 2 bases at J, with 11 bases between the two ends.

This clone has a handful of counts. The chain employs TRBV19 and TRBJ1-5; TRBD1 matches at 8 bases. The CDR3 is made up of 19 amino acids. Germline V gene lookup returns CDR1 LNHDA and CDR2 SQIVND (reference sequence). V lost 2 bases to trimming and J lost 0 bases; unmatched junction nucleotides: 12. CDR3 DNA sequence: TGTGCCAGTAGTATACGGCGACAGGGGTATTTTGATAGCAATCAGCCCCAGCATTTT. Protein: CASSIRRQGYFDSNQPQHF. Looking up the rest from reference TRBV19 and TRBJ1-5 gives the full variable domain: DGGITQSPKYLFRKEGQNVTLSCEQNLNHDAMYWYRQDPGQGLRLIYYSQIVNDFQKGDIAEGYSVSREKKESFPLTVTSAQKNPTAFYLCASSIRRQGYFDSNQPQHFGDGTRLSIL.

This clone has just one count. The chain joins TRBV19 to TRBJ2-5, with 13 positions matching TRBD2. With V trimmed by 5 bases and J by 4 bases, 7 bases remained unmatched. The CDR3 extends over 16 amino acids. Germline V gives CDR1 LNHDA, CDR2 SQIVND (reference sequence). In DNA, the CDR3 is TGTGCCAGTAGTTGGGGGGGACTAGCGGGAAGAGAGACCCAGTACTTC. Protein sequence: CASSWGGLAGRETQYF.

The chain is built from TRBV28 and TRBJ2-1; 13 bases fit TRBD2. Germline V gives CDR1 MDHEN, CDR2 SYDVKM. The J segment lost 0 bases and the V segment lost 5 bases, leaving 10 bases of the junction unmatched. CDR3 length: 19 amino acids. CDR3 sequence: CASSNTGLAGTGSYNEQFF. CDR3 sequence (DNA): TGTGCCAGCAGTAACACGGGACTAGCGGGAACGGGCTCCTACAATGAGCAGTTCTTC.

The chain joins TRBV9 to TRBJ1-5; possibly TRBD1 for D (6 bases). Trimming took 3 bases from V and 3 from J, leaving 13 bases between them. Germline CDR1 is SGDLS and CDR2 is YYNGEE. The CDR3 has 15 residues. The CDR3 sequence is CASSGGGGPNQPQHF. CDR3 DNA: TGTGCCAGCAGCGGAGGGGGGGGGCCCAATCAGCCCCAGCATTTT.

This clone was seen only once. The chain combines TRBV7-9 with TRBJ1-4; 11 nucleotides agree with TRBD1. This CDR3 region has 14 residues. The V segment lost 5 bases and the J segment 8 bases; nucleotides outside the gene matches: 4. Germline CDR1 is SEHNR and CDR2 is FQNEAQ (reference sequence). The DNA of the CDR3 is TGTGCCAGCAGCCAAGGGACAGGGGGAGAAAAACTGTTTTTT. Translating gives CASSQGTGGEKLFF.

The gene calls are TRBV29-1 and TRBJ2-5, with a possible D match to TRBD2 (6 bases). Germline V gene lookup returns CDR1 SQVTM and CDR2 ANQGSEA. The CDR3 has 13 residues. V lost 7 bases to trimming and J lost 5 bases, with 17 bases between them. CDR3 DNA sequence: TGCAGCGCTTTGGGACTCGACCTCGAGACCCAGTACTTC. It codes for CSALGLDLETQYF.